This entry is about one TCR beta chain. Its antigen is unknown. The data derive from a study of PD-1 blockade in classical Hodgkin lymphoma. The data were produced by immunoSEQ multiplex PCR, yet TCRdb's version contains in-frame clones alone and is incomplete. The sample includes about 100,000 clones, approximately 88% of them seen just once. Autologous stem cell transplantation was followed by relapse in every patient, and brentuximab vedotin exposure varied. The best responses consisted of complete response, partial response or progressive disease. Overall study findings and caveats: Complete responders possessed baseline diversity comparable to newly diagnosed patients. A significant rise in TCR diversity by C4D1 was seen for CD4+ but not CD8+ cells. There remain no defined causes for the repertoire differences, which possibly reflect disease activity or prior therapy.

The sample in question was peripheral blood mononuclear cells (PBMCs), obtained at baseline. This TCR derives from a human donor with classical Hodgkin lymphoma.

The CDR3 coding sequence is TGCGCCAGCAGTGATACGGGAGGGCCCCATGAGCAGTTCTTC. Its translation: CASSDTGGPHEQFF. V gene TRBV10-1 combines with J gene TRBJ2-1; 8 bases fit TRBD2. V lost 3 bases and J lost 8; bases outside the gene matches: 6. The CDR3 loop spans 14 amino acids. The V gene's germline CDR1 is WNHNN and CDR2 SYGVQD (reference sequence).